Listed below are T cell receptor beta chains from one sample, sequenced in a study of T cell responses to AZD1222 COVID-19 vaccine. TCRdb's table, derived via immunoSEQ multiplex PCR, lists solely in-frame clones and lacks some. This repertoire shows 200,000 to 250,000 clones, approximately 94% found once; its top ten account for 1.7%. Sequences were derived from peripheral blood, sampled 28 days after the second dose of the MenACWY control vaccine. These receptors all stem from an adult who received the MenACWY meningococcal vaccine as a control. CDR3s include the opening cysteine and the closing phenylalanine or tryptophan. Fields, in order: clone size, J gene, V gene, D gene, CDR3 protein, CDR3 DNA. The D gene is left open where the match is weak. Part of the rows lack a size; the others show once, few, many or a class for expanded clones.

. | TRBJ1-3 | TRBV19 | . | CASSNSATTGNTIYF | TGTGCCAGTAGTAACTCGGCCACAACTGGAAACACCATATATTTT
. | TRBJ2-1 | TRBV2 | TRBD2 | CASSASGGRYNEQFF | TGTGCCAGCAGTGCTAGCGGGGGTAGATACAATGAGCAGTTCTTC
. | TRBJ2-1 | TRBV2 | . | CASRVIYEQFF | TGTGCCAGCAGAGTCATATATGAGCAGTTCTTC
. | TRBJ2-3 | TRBV7-7 | . | CASSFRADTQYF | TGTGCTAGCAGCTTCAGGGCAGATACGCAGTATTTT
. | TRBJ1-6 | TRBV28 | . | CASRGANNSPLHF | TGTGCCAGCAGGGGGGCCAATAATTCACCCCTCCACTTT
. | TRBJ2-1 | TRBV7-2 | TRBD2 | CASSQRGGSYNEQFF | TGTGCCAGCAGCCAGCGGGGGGGCTCCTACAATGAGCAGTTCTTC
. | TRBJ2-7 | TRBV11-1 | . | CASSLLEASYEQYF | TGTGCCAGCAGCTTATTAGAGGCCTCCTACGAGCAGTACTTC
. | TRBJ1-4 | TRBV12-3/TRBV12-4 | . | CASGLQGAELFF | TGTGCCAGTGGTTTGCAGGGCGCGGAACTGTTTTTT
few | TRBJ1-2 | TRBV6-1 | . | CASSDPGREDYGYTF | TGTGCCAGCAGTGACCCGGGCAGGGAGGACTATGGCTACACCTTC
. | TRBJ1-1 | TRBV7-3 | TRBD1 | CASSLDREGEAFF | TGTGCCAGCAGCTTAGACAGGGAAGGTGAAGCTTTCTTT
once | TRBJ1-1 | TRBV12-3/TRBV12-4 | . | CASSFLGVPEAFF | TGTGCCAGCAGTTTTTTAGGGGTCCCTGAAGCTTTCTTT
. | TRBJ2-3 | TRBV5-1 | TRBD1 | CASSWGGTGTTDTQYF | TGCGCCAGCAGTTGGGGAGGGACAGGGACTACAGATACGCAGTATTTT
. | TRBJ2-7 | TRBV7-2 | TRBD2 | CASSKRTSGRGSYEQYF | TGTGCCAGCAGCAAGAGGACTAGCGGGAGGGGGTCCTACGAGCAGTACTTC
. | TRBJ1-4 | TRBV3-1/TRBV3-2 | TRBD1 | CASSRQGLSEKLFF | TGTGCCAGCAGCCGACAGGGGTTAAGTGAAAAACTGTTTTTT
. | TRBJ1-6 | TRBV5-8 | . | CASSPLPDSRSPLHF | TGTGCCAGCAGCCCACTCCCTGACAGTCGCTCACCCCTCCACTTT
. | TRBJ2-3 | TRBV5-4 | . | CASSLEQGTDTQYF | TGTGCCAGCAGCTTGGAACAGGGCACAGATACGCAGTATTTT
. | TRBJ2-7 | TRBV15 | . | CATSSYLLEAPGEQYF | TGTGCCACCAGCAGTTACCTTCTAGAAGCCCCCGGGGAGCAGTACTTC
. | TRBJ2-7 | TRBV7-2 | . | CASSLAPNDLGSYEQYF | TGTGCCAGCAGCTTAGCCCCGAATGACCTCGGATCCTACGAGCAGTACTTC
. | TRBJ1-6 | TRBV7-2 | . | CASSFPVSTLHF | TGTGCCAGCAGCTTCCCGGTGTCCACCCTCCACTTT
. | TRBJ2-5 | TRBV14 | . | CASSQVWGTGSQETQYF | TGTGCCAGCAGCCAAGTGTGGGGAACGGGGTCGCAAGAGACCCAGTACTTC
once | TRBJ2-1 | TRBV12-3/TRBV12-4 | TRBD2 | CASSLSGSEFF | TGTGCCAGCAGTTTAAGCGGGAGCGAATTCTTC
. | TRBJ2-1 | TRBV18 | TRBD2 | CASSPPVAGGLNEQFF | TGTGCCAGCTCACCACCGGTAGCGGGAGGGCTTAATGAGCAGTTCTTC
. | TRBJ1-3 | TRBV4-3 | . | CASSQVGPGNTIYF | TGCGCCAGCAGCCAAGTGGGGCCTGGAAACACCATATATTTT
. | TRBJ1-1 | TRBV3-1/TRBV3-2 | . | CASSQEGRTEAFF | TGTGCCAGCAGCCAAGAGGGGCGGACTGAAGCTTTCTTT
. | TRBJ1-3 | TRBV14 | . | CASSRSYSGNTIYF | TGTGCCAGCAGCCGGAGCTACTCTGGAAACACCATATATTTT
. | TRBJ2-3 | TRBV5-1 | TRBD2 | CASSLGLAGGTDTQYF | TGCGCCAGCAGCTTGGGGCTAGCGGGGGGCACAGATACGCAGTATTTT
. | TRBJ1-6 | TRBV5-5 | TRBD1 | CASSFTGTGYNSPLHF | TGTGCCAGCAGCTTCACCGGGACAGGGTATAATTCACCCCTCCACTTT
. | TRBJ2-5 | TRBV11-3 | TRBD2 | CASSFGGRLETQYF | TGTGCCAGCAGCTTTGGCGGGAGATTGGAGACCCAGTACTTC
. | TRBJ2-3 | TRBV6-2/TRBV6-3 | TRBD2 | CASSPLAGDADTQYF | TGTGCCAGCAGTCCACTAGCGGGGGACGCAGATACGCAGTATTTT
. | TRBJ1-4 | TRBV30 | TRBD1 | CAWSPKQGAIDKLFF | TGTGCCTGGAGTCCCAAACAGGGGGCGATTGACAAACTGTTTTTT
. | TRBJ1-2 | TRBV3-1/TRBV3-2 | . | CARDDYNYGYTF | TGTGCCAGGGACGACTATAACTATGGCTACACCTTC
. | TRBJ1-6 | TRBV9 | . | CASSLEGAENSPLHF | TGTGCCAGCAGCTTAGAAGGGGCGGAGAATTCACCCCTCCACTTT
. | TRBJ1-3 | TRBV11-2 | . | CASSPDRGRSGNTIYF | TGTGCCAGCAGCCCTGATCGGGGAAGGTCTGGAAACACCATATATTTT
. | TRBJ2-2 | TRBV3-1/TRBV3-2 | TRBD1 | CASSQDPTGGEVGTGELFF | TGTGCCAGCAGCCAGGACCCCACAGGGGGCGAAGTCGGAACCGGGGAGCTGTTTTTT
once | TRBJ2-3 | TRBV7-2 | TRBD2 | CASSLLAGTDTQYF | TGTGCCAGCAGCTTGCTAGCGGGAACAGATACGCAGTATTTT
. | TRBJ2-3 | TRBV5-1 | TRBD1 | CASSQGQDGDTQYF | TGCGCCAGCAGCCAGGGACAGGACGGTGATACGCAGTATTTT
. | TRBJ1-1 | TRBV7-3 | . | CASSLRGNTEAFF | TGTGCCAGCAGCTTAAGGGGGAACACTGAAGCTTTCTTT
. | TRBJ2-7 | TRBV6-2/TRBV6-3 | TRBD1 | CASSIDRVSYEQYF | TGTGCCAGCAGCATAGACAGGGTGTCCTACGAGCAGTACTTC
. | TRBJ2-7 | TRBV18 | . | CASSPLHRALDEQYF | TGTGCCAGCTCACCACTCCACAGGGCCCTTGACGAGCAGTACTTC
. | TRBJ1-1 | TRBV19 | . | CASSREGDDTEAFF | TGTGCCAGTAGCCGCGAGGGGGACGACACTGAAGCTTTCTTT
once | TRBJ2-7 | TRBV6-5 | . | CASSYSTPGSPWGQYF | TGTGCCAGCAGTTACTCGACGCCGGGCTCCCCTTGGGGGCAGTACTTC
. | TRBJ1-2 | TRBV19 | . | CASRGGGYTF | TGTGCCAGTCGAGGGGGAGGCTACACCTTC
. | TRBJ2-1 | TRBV6-5 | TRBD2 | CASTSGLAGGQEQFF | TGTGCCAGCACCTCGGGACTAGCGGGAGGACAGGAGCAGTTCTTC
. | TRBJ2-7 | TRBV28 | TRBD1 | CASISGQGTYEQYF | TGTGCCAGCATATCAGGACAGGGAACCTACGAGCAGTACTTC
. | TRBJ2-7 | TRBV3-1/TRBV3-2 | . | CASSGGSSYEQYF | TGTGCCAGCAGCGGGGGTAGCTCCTACGAGCAGTACTTC
. | TRBJ2-7 | TRBV27 | TRBD1 | CASSSTRTGGYYEQYF | TGTGCCAGCAGTTCCACACGGACAGGGGGTTACTACGAGCAGTACTTC
. | TRBJ2-7 | TRBV2 | . | CASSKDRAYEQYF | TGTGCCAGCAGTAAAGACAGAGCCTACGAGCAGTACTTC
. | TRBJ1-1 | TRBV6-5 | TRBD1 | CASSYGQGVRSEAFF | TGTGCCAGCAGTTACGGACAGGGGGTTCGATCTGAAGCTTTCTTT
. | TRBJ2-2 | TRBV27 | . | CASSLDTGELFF | TGTGCCAGCAGTTTAGACACCGGGGAGCTGTTTTTT
. | TRBJ2-1 | TRBV7-9 | TRBD2 | CASSSLGSGLAGVSEQFF | TGTGCCAGCAGTTCCCTCGGTTCTGGACTAGCGGGAGTTAGTGAGCAGTTCTTC
. | TRBJ2-3 | TRBV15 | . | CATSRDQTGANTDTQYF | TGTGCCACCAGCAGAGATCAAACGGGGGCCAACACAGATACGCAGTATTTT
. | TRBJ2-7 | TRBV28 | TRBD1 | CASRRTGAGSYEQYF | TGTGCCAGCAGGCGGACAGGGGCTGGCTCCTACGAGCAGTACTTC
. | TRBJ2-1 | TRBV2 | TRBD2 | CASSDSGGDIEQFF | TGTGCCAGCAGTGATAGCGGGGGGGACATTGAGCAGTTCTTC
. | TRBJ2-5 | TRBV11-3 | . | CASSLDSSQETQYF | TGTGCCAGCAGCTTAGATTCCAGTCAAGAGACCCAGTACTTC
once | TRBJ2-5 | TRBV7-9 | . | CASTQGATPETQYF | TGTGCCAGCACCCAAGGGGCCACCCCTGAGACCCAGTACTTC